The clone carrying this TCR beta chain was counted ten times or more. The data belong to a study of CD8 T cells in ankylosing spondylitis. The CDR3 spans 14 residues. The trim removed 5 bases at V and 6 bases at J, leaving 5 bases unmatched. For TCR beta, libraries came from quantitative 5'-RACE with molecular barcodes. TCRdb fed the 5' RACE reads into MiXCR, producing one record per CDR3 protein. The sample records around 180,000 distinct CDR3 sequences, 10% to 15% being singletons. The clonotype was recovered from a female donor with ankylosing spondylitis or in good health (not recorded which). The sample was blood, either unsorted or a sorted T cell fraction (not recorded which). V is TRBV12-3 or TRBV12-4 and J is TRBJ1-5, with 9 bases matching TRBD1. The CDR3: CASSTTGGSQPQHF. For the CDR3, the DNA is TGTGCCAGCAGTACTACAGGGGGCAGTCAGCCCCAGCATTTT.